The present entry profiles one T cell receptor (beta chain) with its context. The data were taken from a study of OX40 agonist ivuxolimab in advanced cancers. Study information: Ivuxolimab was delivered to patients intravenously every 2 weeks at doses spanning 0.01 to 10 mg/kg. Aged roughly 20 to 85 with a mean of approximately 57 years, they were less than 90% male. Of the participants, 40% had some prior anti-PD-1, anti-PD-L1 or anti-CTLA-4 therapy, which was allowed.

Patients were ruled out by autoimmune disease history or systemic immunosuppression. CDR1 is MNHEY and CDR2 is SMNVEV in the germline V gene (reference sequence). V lost 5 bases and J 5 bases, leaving 19 bases between the germline ends. The length of the CDR3 is 16 residues. Profiled with immunoSEQ multiplex PCR; TCRdb holds only in-frame clones, not every one. Of some 70,000 clones listed, almost 85% were seen once; the top ten hold approximately 2.1%. Sequenced here: CD4+ or CD8+ T cells sorted from blood, sampled in a trial of the OX40 agonist ivuxolimab. This rearrangement joins TRBV27 to TRBJ2-1; perhaps TRBD2 as D (7 bases). The receptor's source is an adult with an advanced solid tumor such as melanoma, head and neck, liver or kidney cancer. The CDR3 loop is CASSAGGAVKDNEQFF. Here the CDR3 DNA reads TGTGCCAGCAGTGCTGGGGGGGCCGTCAAGGACAATGAGCAGTTCTTC.